Following are 19 T cell receptor beta chains from one sample sequenced in a study of blood T cells in healthy people across ages. A sample-barcoded 5' primer and a J-beta primer mix were used in a second PCR of roughly 6 to 12 cycles. TCRdb processed the 5' RACE reads anew with MiXCR; each CDR3 protein has one entry. The data hold about 1 million distinct CDR3 sequences, with under 45% observed a single time. The sample consisted of blood. The receptors derive from a woman between 55 and 75 years old in good health.

This clonotype was recorded at least ten times. This rearrangement joins TRBV6-5 to TRBJ2-5; D is unclear. The CDR3 consists of 11 residues. Germline V gene sequence: CDR1 MNHEY, CDR2 SVGAGI. V was clipped by 0 bases and J by 5 bases, with 1 base between them. In DNA form, the CDR3 reads TGTGCCAGCAGTTACTCGGAGACCCAGTACTTC. Translating gives CASSYSETQYF.

The chain combines TRBV9 with TRBJ2-7, with 8 bases matching TRBD2. The trim removed 2 bases at V and 2 bases at J, leaving 6 bases unmatched. CDR1 and CDR2 (germline): SGDLS, YYNGEE. This CDR3 spans 15 amino acids. The DNA for the CDR3 is TGTGCCAGCAGCGTCGCAGCGGGAGTGGCCTACGAGCAGTACTTC. This sequence encodes CASSVAAGVAYEQYF. The full variable domain, with the rest looked up from reference TRBV9 and TRBJ2-7, is DSGVTQTPKHLITATGQRVTLRCSPRSGDLSVYWYQQSLDQGLQFLIQYYNGEERAKGNILERFSAQQFPDLHSELNLSSLELGDSALYFCASSVAAGVAYEQYFGPGTRLTVT.

The J gene is TRBJ2-1, the V gene TRBV29-1; either TRBD1 or TRBD2 may fit D (5 bases each). The J call may not be correct, given that the DNA end is closer to TRBJ2-7. Germline V gene sequence: CDR1 SQVTM, CDR2 ANQGSEA. The CDR3 runs to 14 residues. The CDR3, as DNA: TGCAGCGTTTGGGAGCGGACATCCTACAATGAGCAGTACTTC. Translating it yields CSVWERTSYNEQYF.

Comments on this clonotype: A junction boundary mismatches the germline segment, possibly from a read error. The chain combines TRBV7-9 with TRBJ1-1; the match to TRBD1 covers 9 bases. The CDR3 is 15 residues long. The germline gives CDR1 SEHNR, CDR2 FQNEAQ (reference sequence). The CDR3 coding sequence is TGTGTCAGCAGCCCGCCGGGACAGGGACGTACTGAAGCTTTCTTT. Translated, it gives CVSSPPGQGRTEAFF. Full variable domain (rest looked up from reference TRBV7-9 and TRBJ1-1): DTGVSQNPRHKITKRGQNVTFRCDPISEHNRLYWYRQTLGQGPEFLTYFQNEAQLEKSRLLSDRFSAERPKGSFSTLEIQRTEQGDSAMYLCVSSPPGQGRTEAFFGQGTRLTVV.

V usage is TRBV9 and J usage is TRBJ2-1; weak D call: TRBD1 (6 bases). This CDR3 is 16 amino acids long. Trimming took off 4 bases at V and 4 bases at J, with 18 bases between the two ends. In germline, CDR1 is SGDLS, CDR2 YYNGEE. CDR3 region: CASSPHRDNRYNEQFF. DNA of the CDR3: TGTGCCAGCAGCCCTCACAGGGACAACCGATACAATGAGCAGTTCTTC.

The rearrangement uses TRBV7-2 and TRBJ2-3; D may be TRBD2 (6 bases). CDR1 is SGHTA and CDR2 is FQGNSA in the germline V gene. The CDR3 loop spans 14 amino acids. Trimming pared 1 base from V and 6 bases from J, leaving 11 bases between. CDR3 coding DNA: TGTGCCAGCAGCTTAGGAGTTCGGGGGGATACGCAGTATTTT. Translated, it gives CASSLGVRGDTQYF.

This clonotype was picked up a small number of times. This chain links TRBV20-1 with TRBJ2-1, with TRBD1 matching 8 bases. The germline gives CDR1 DFQATT, CDR2 SNEGSKA (reference sequence). The CDR3 totals 16 residues. Trimming at V came to 4 bases and at J to 8 bases, leaving 16 bases not matched to a gene. CDR3 amino acids: CSATPSGQGIRHEQFF. For the CDR3, the DNA is TGCAGTGCTACCCCCTCCGGACAGGGTATAAGACATGAGCAGTTCTTC.

V usage is TRBV18 and J usage is TRBJ2-4, with D perhaps matching TRBD1 (6 bases). Between the trimmed V and J ends, which lost 0 bases and 4 bases, there was a span of 10 bases. The CDR3 totals 15 residues. Germline CDR1 and CDR2: KGHSH and LQKENI. CDR3 in DNA: TGTGCCAGCTCACCACCGTCGCAGGGGAAAAACATTCAGTACTTC. As protein: CASSPPSQGKNIQYF.

The chain uses TRBV20-1 and TRBJ1-5; 8 bases fit TRBD1. Unmatched junction bases numbered 5, after V lost 1 base and J lost 9 bases. CDR1 is DFQATT and CDR2 is SNEGSKA in the germline V gene (reference sequence). This CDR3 spans 13 amino acids. The CDR3 reads CSARVQGAGPQHF. CDR3 nucleotides: TGCAGTGCTAGAGTGCAGGGGGCAGGGCCCCAGCATTTT.

As for this clonotype: This may arise from a read error, as a much more abundant clone is one base away. The chain is built from TRBV15 and TRBJ1-2, with D maybe TRBD1 (6 bases). V was pared by 0 bases and J by 4 bases, with 12 bases between. From germline, CDR1 is LNHNV and CDR2 YYDKDF (reference sequence). The length of the CDR3 is 15 residues. Here the CDR3 DNA reads TGTGCCACCAGCAGAGATCGGAAAGGGGGCTATGGCTACACCTTC. This encodes CATSRDRKGGYGYTF. Looking up the rest from reference TRBV15 and TRBJ1-2 gives the full variable domain: DAMVIQNPRYQVTQFGKPVTLSCSQTLNHNVMYWYQQKSSQAPKLLFHYYDKDFNNEADTPDNFQSRRPNTSFCFLDIRSPGLGDTAMYLCATSRDRKGGYGYTFGSGTRLTVV.

In its sample, this clonotype was seen many times. V and J are TRBV6-5 and TRBJ2-3; the match to TRBD2 covers 11 bases. CDR3 length: 15 residues. Per germline, CDR1 MNHEY and CDR2 SVGAGI. Trimming cost V 2 bases and J 3 bases; bases outside gene matches: 1. The CDR3 loop reads CASSYRLAGTDTQYF. The CDR3 DNA reads as TGTGCCAGCAGTTACCGACTAGCGGGAACAGATACGCAGTATTTT.

The table lists this clonotype with a count of one. The rearrangement uses TRBV5-1 and TRBJ1-2; possibly TRBD1 for D (6 bases). The CDR3 length is 15 residues. Germline CDR1 and CDR2: SGHRS and YFSETQ. Trimming removed 4 bases at V and 0 bases at J, with 13 bases between. CDR3 bases: TGCGCCAGCAGCCCCAGGGGTCCCGCTAACTATGGCTACACCTTC. Amino acid sequence: CASSPRGPANYGYTF.

The chain carries TRBV7-9 and TRBJ2-5; 9 nucleotides align to TRBD2. Germline loops: CDR1 SEHNR, CDR2 FQNEAQ (reference sequence). There are 15 residues in the CDR3. Trimming at V came to 5 bases and at J to 5 bases, leaving 9 bases not matched to a gene. Written as DNA, the CDR3 is TGTGCCAGCAGCCCACACGGGACTAGCTGGGAGACCCAGTACTTC. Amino acids: CASSPHGTSWETQYF.

V is TRBV7-2 and J is TRBJ2-4; D is possibly TRBD2 (5 bases). Germline assignment: CDR1 SGHTA and CDR2 FQGNSA. Between the trimmed V and J ends, which lost 6 bases and 6 bases, there was a span of 15 bases. The length of the CDR3 is 14 residues. CDR3 loop: CASRSSREPNIQYF. The DNA of the CDR3 is TGTGCCAGCAGGAGTAGCCGGGAACCAAACATTCAGTACTTC.

The rearrangement uses TRBV11-3 and TRBJ2-2; TRBD2 matches at 10 bases. J lost 3 bases, V lost 4 bases, and 5 bases had no gene match. The CDR3 loop spans 16 amino acids. The germline V gene encodes CDR1 SGHNT and CDR2 YENEEA. In nucleotides, the CDR3 is TGTGCCAGCAGCTCCTGGACTAGCGGTGACACCGGGGAGCTGTTTTTT. It encodes CASSSWTSGDTGELFF.

The table lists this clonotype with a few counts. J is TRBJ2-7 and V is TRBV15, with D uncertain. This CDR3 has 14 amino acids. Germline assignment: CDR1 LNHNV and CDR2 YYDKDF (reference sequence). V was shortened by 1 base and J by 4 bases, with 11 bases between the two germline ends. CDR3 protein: CATSRGGTPYEQYF. The CDR3 nucleotides are TGTGCCACCAGCAGAGGCGGCACCCCTTACGAGCAGTACTTC.

V is TRBV2 and J is TRBJ2-3; 15 nucleotides agree with TRBD2. The CDR3 is made up of 16 amino acids. The junction had 6 bases not matched to a gene; V was cut back by 5 bases and J by 6 bases. Germline V CDR1 and CDR2: SNHLY, FYNNEI. The CDR3 nucleotides are TGTGCCAGCAGTAAAGGACTAGCGGGAGGGCAGGATACGCAGTATTTT. Translation gives CASSKGLAGGQDTQYF.

The chain recombines TRBV5-1 with TRBJ2-1; 11 bases map to TRBD2. The CDR3 spans 15 residues. Germline-derived CDR1 and CDR2 are SGHRS and YFSETQ. V lost 9 bases to trimming and J lost 9 bases; unmatched junction nucleotides: 14. CDR3 in DNA: TGCGCCACTCCTGACTCACTAGCGGGAGATAGTGAGCAGTTCTTC. This sequence encodes CATPDSLAGDSEQFF.

This clonotype has a handful of counts. The V and J genes are TRBV12-3 or TRBV12-4 and TRBJ2-3, with 10 bases that match TRBD2. The CDR3 extends over 15 amino acids. V lost 5 bases to trimming and J lost 6 bases; unmatched junction nucleotides: 8. This chain's CDR3 is CASSLSGRAADTQYF. In DNA form, the CDR3 reads TGTGCCAGCAGTCTCAGCGGGAGGGCCGCCGATACGCAGTATTTT.